A selection of T cell receptor beta chains follows, all from one sample in a study of shared clonotypes between healthy human individuals. Sequencing used immunoSEQ multiplex PCR; TCRdb keeps in-frame clones, though not all of them. The profile covers some 510,000 clones, with 79% appearing a single time and roughly 13% taken by the ten largest. Sequenced sample: PBMCs. The origin of the receptors is a middle-aged woman in good health. Some clones in this sample may be carry-over from other donors' samples. Each CDR3 is given with its conserved first and last residue. Fields, in order: J gene, V gene, D gene, clone size, CDR3 DNA, CDR3 protein. D genes are given only for firm matches. Size values are once, few and many counts, or a class for expanded clones, and some rows have none.

TRBJ2-3	TRBV11-2	.	.	TGTGCCAGCAGGAGGGGCGGCACAGATACGCAGTATTTT	CASRRGGTDTQYF
TRBJ2-6	TRBV19	.	.	TGTGCCAGTAGTAGTGGGGCCAACGTCCTGACTTTC	CASSSGANVLTF
TRBJ2-4	TRBV13	.	.	TGTGCCAGCAGCTTATTTGGGGAGAAGAGGGGAGACATTCAGTACTTC	CASSLFGEKRGDIQYF
TRBJ1-5	TRBV28	.	.	TGTGCCAGCAGCCAACAACGGGGTTGGGATCAGCCCCAGCATTTT	CASSQQRGWDQPQHF
TRBJ1-4	TRBV2	.	.	TGTGCCAGCGGAGGACAGATAGGGGAAAAACTGTTTTTT	CASGGQIGEKLFF
TRBJ2-3	TRBV7-2	.	.	TGTGCCAGCAGCAAAGAACCGAGCACAGATACGCAGTATTTT	CASSKEPSTDTQYF
TRBJ2-7	TRBV28	TRBD1	.	TGTGCCAGCAGTTTATGGGGGGACAGGTGGAGCCCCTCCTACGAGCAGTACTTC	CASSLWGDRWSPSYEQYF
TRBJ1-1	TRBV19	TRBD1	.	TGTGCCAGTATGCAACAAGGGGGCTGGACTGAAGCTTTCTTT	CASMQQGGWTEAFF
TRBJ2-1	TRBV29-1	TRBD2	once	TGCAGCTCTAGCGGGACTGAGCAGTTCTTC	CSSSGTEQFF
TRBJ1-1	TRBV11-2	TRBD1	.	TGTGCCAGCAGCGCCGACAGGGCCACTGAAGCTTTCTTT	CASSADRATEAFF
TRBJ2-1	TRBV4-3	TRBD2	few	TGCGCCAGCAGCCAAGATTGGGGGGAGGGTAACAATGAGCAGTTCTTC	CASSQDWGEGNNEQFF
TRBJ1-5	TRBV21-1	.	.	TGTGCCAGCAGCCGGGGGCGTTCACAGAAAAACCAGCCCCAGCATTTT	CASSRGRSQKNQPQHF
TRBJ2-7	TRBV9	TRBD2	.	TGTGCCAGCAGCGTAGGCCTAGCGGGAAACTACGAGCAGTACTTC	CASSVGLAGNYEQYF
TRBJ2-3	TRBV28	TRBD2	.	TGTGCCAGCAGTTTAATGGTCGGGAGGGCAGATACGCAGTATTTT	CASSLMVGRADTQYF
TRBJ1-5	TRBV19	.	.	TGTGCCAGTATCGAAGGGTTTGGTCAGCCCCAGCATTTT	CASIEGFGQPQHF
TRBJ2-1	TRBV7-7	.	.	TGTGCCAGCAGCTTAGACTTGAACAATGAGCAGTTCTTC	CASSLDLNNEQFF
TRBJ2-3	TRBV5-1	.	.	TGCGCCAGCAGCTCTAGCGCTCAGACAGATACGCAGTATTTT	CASSSSAQTDTQYF
TRBJ2-7	TRBV7-6	TRBD1	.	TGTGCCAGCAGCCGTACAGGGGCCTACGAGCAGTACTTC	CASSRTGAYEQYF
TRBJ1-2	TRBV4-2	.	.	TGTGCCAGCAGCCGAGAGACGGACGGCCTCTATGGCTACACCTTC	CASSRETDGLYGYTF
TRBJ2-6	TRBV28	.	.	TGTGCCAGCAGTTACAACTCTGGGGCCAACGTCCTGACTTTC	CASSYNSGANVLTF
TRBJ2-1	TRBV7-2	.	.	TGTGCCAGCAGCTTAGCGGGACGCCACAATGAGCAGTTCTTC	CASSLAGRHNEQFF
TRBJ2-2	TRBV28	.	.	TGTGCCAGCAGTTTGAGGGGTGCCACCGGGGAGCTGTTTTTT	CASSLRGATGELFF
TRBJ1-2	TRBV7-2	TRBD1	.	TGTGCCAGCAGCGAGGACAGGGGTAATTTCTATGGCTACACCTTC	CASSEDRGNFYGYTF
TRBJ2-2	TRBV19	TRBD1	.	TGTGCCAGTAGGTCCGGGACAGCCAACACCGGGGAGCTGTTTTTT	CASRSGTANTGELFF
TRBJ2-5	TRBV9	TRBD1	.	TGTGCCAGCAGCGTAGGCTTAGGGACAGGGATGCGACAAGAGACCCAGTACTTC	CASSVGLGTGMRQETQYF
TRBJ2-2	TRBV10-3	.	.	TGTGCCATCAGTGGCGTTCCTATAGTCGAAGGCGGGGAGCTGTTTTTT	CAISGVPIVEGGELFF
TRBJ2-7	TRBV11-2	TRBD1	.	TGTGCCAGCAGCTCACCGGGACAGGGGAGCTATAGGATATACTTC	CASSSPGQGSYRIYF
TRBJ1-1	TRBV11-3	TRBD1	once	TGTGCCAGCAGTCCCGGGACAGGGAACACTGAAGCTTTCTTT	CASSPGTGNTEAFF
TRBJ2-7	TRBV7-3	.	.	TGTGCCAGCAGCTCTTTAGGTGGCTACGAGCAGTACTTC	CASSSLGGYEQYF
TRBJ2-7	TRBV5-5	.	.	TGTGCCAGCAGCTTGGCCGGGGACCTCTACGAGCAGTACTTC	CASSLAGDLYEQYF
TRBJ2-7	TRBV7-2	.	.	TGTGCCAGCAGCTTCACGACATACTCTGCGCAGTACTTC	CASSFTTYSAQYF
TRBJ1-5	TRBV6-1	.	.	TGTGCCAGCAGTGAAGGGGAACCCAATCAGCCCCAGCATTTT	CASSEGEPNQPQHF
TRBJ1-5	TRBV10-3	.	.	TGTGCCATCAGTGACAGTTATCAGCCCCAGCATTTT	CAISDSYQPQHF
TRBJ2-3	TRBV2	.	.	TGTGCCAGCAGCGGGGGACGAGCCACCACAGATACGCAGTATTTT	CASSGGRATTDTQYF
TRBJ2-7	TRBV19	.	.	TGTGCCAGTAGTCCCCGGAGGGGGCTAAGTCTCGGAACCTACGAGCAGTACTTC	CASSPRRGLSLGTYEQYF
TRBJ1-3	TRBV2	TRBD1	.	TGTGCCAGCAGACGGGGACAGGGGGCTGGAAACACCATATATTTT	CASRRGQGAGNTIYF
TRBJ1-2	TRBV2	.	.	TGTGCCAGCAGTGATTCCTCCTCGTATGGCTACACCTTC	CASSDSSSYGYTF
TRBJ2-2	TRBV10-3	.	.	TGTGCCATCAGTGAAATGGTGGGTGGGTCCGGGGAGCTGTTTTTT	CAISEMVGGSGELFF
TRBJ2-7	TRBV19	TRBD2	.	TGTGCCAGTAGTATAGCGAGCGGGAGAGGCAACGAGCAGTACTTC	CASSIASGRGNEQYF
TRBJ2-5	TRBV10-2	.	.	TGCGCCAGCAGTGATACGCCACCAGCACAAGAGACCCAGTACTTC	CASSDTPPAQETQYF